A single sample is the source of the 14 T cell receptor beta chains below, sequenced in a study of healthy donors' naive CD4 and CD8 T cells. Starting from around 500 ng of total RNA, TCR libraries were made with linear amplification. From the reads, TCRdb called clonotypes with MiXCR, one entry per CDR3 protein. The sample contains approximately 180,000 distinct CDR3 sequences, nearly 75% of which appear only once. Sequencing was done on a sample of naive CD4+ and CD8+ T cells sorted from blood, pooled from several donors. Receptor source: a pool of human donors in good health; the sample pools cells from several healthy donors.

This chain uses TRBV20-1 with TRBJ2-3, with TRBD2 as a possible D gene (6 bases). The CDR3 is 14 residues long. V shed 5 bases and J shed 0 bases, with 12 bases lying between them. The germline V gene has CDR1 DFQATT and CDR2 SNEGSKA (reference sequence). The CDR3 sequence: CSARRGPSTDTQYF. The CDR3, as DNA: TGCAGTGCTCGGAGGGGACCTAGCACAGATACGCAGTATTTT.

The rearrangement uses TRBV19 and TRBJ2-1; D gene unclear. This CDR3 has 14 residues. V lost 1 base and J lost 3, with 7 bases in between. Per germline, CDR1 LNHDA and CDR2 SQIVND (reference sequence). The CDR3 loop reads CASSIGSYYNEQFF. The CDR3 DNA reads as TGTGCCAGTAGTATAGGGAGCTACTACAATGAGCAGTTCTTC.

The rearrangement links TRBV19 to TRBJ1-2; D call uncertain. Germline CDR1 and CDR2: LNHDA and SQIVND (reference sequence). The CDR3 consists of 12 residues. V lost 7 bases and J lost 2, with 8 bases in between. The CDR3 here is CASTTENYGYTF. CDR3 nucleotide sequence: TGTGCCAGTACAACAGAGAACTATGGCTACACCTTC. Looking up the rest from reference TRBV19 and TRBJ1-2 gives the full variable domain: DGGITQSPKYLFRKEGQNVTLSCEQNLNHDAMYWYRQDPGQGLRLIYYSQIVNDFQKGDIAEGYSVSREKKESFPLTVTSAQKNPTAFYLCASTTENYGYTFGSGTRLTVV.

This clonotype has only a few counts. V and J are TRBV29-1 and TRBJ2-3; D remains ambiguous. From germline, CDR1 is SQVTM and CDR2 ANQGSEA. This CDR3 spans 12 amino acids. Trimming shortened V by 8 bases and J by 0 bases, and 9 bases separated the two germline ends. CDR3 residues: CSPRISTDTQYF. CDR3 coding DNA: TGCAGCCCTCGGATCAGCACAGATACGCAGTATTTT.

The sample holds a few counts of this clonotype. V gene TRBV12-3 or TRBV12-4 combines with J gene TRBJ2-1; weak D call: TRBD2 (6 bases). This CDR3 is 15 amino acids long. Trimming removed 2 bases from V and 5 bases from J, with 13 bases in between. The CDR3 coding sequence is TGTGCCAGCAGTTTACTGGGGGGTAGTCACAATGAGCAGTTCTTC. Translated, it gives CASSLLGGSHNEQFF.

The chain couples TRBV27 to TRBJ2-7; possible D gene TRBD2, 5 bases. This CDR3 is 12 amino acids long. Trimming took 8 bases from V and 0 from J, leaving 8 bases between them. CDR1 and CDR2 from the germline V gene are MNHEY and SMNVEV (reference sequence). The CDR3 sequence: CASGRGSYEQYF. CDR3 sequence (DNA): TGTGCCAGCGGACGGGGCTCCTACGAGCAGTACTTC.

The genes are TRBV29-1 and TRBJ1-1; D is perhaps TRBD1 (6 bases). This CDR3 contains 12 residues. The germline V and J ends were trimmed by 6 bases and 3 bases, with 11 bases remaining between them. CDR1 is SQVTM, CDR2 ANQGSEA, per germline. DNA of the CDR3: TGCAGCGTCAACAGGGCGGACACTGAAGCTTTCTTT. Translating gives CSVNRADTEAFF.

This chain connects TRBV6-5 to TRBJ2-2, with 11 bases matching TRBD2. The CDR3 totals 16 residues. Germline CDR1 MNHEY, CDR2 SVGAGI. Trimming at V came to 2 bases and at J to 5 bases, leaving 4 bases not matched to a gene. The CDR3 reads CASSYGASGRTGELFF. CDR3 DNA sequence: TGTGCCAGCAGTTACGGGGCTAGCGGGAGGACCGGGGAGCTGTTTTTT.

The chain uses TRBV2 and TRBJ2-3, with D possibly being TRBD2 (5 bases). CDR3 length: 12 amino acids. In germline, CDR1 is SNHLY, CDR2 FYNNEI. Trimming pared 4 bases from V and 6 bases from J, leaving 8 bases between. CDR3 DNA sequence: TGTGCCAGCAGTGGGGAGCGGGATACGCAGTATTTT. This codes for CASSGERDTQYF.

The chain is built from TRBV30 and TRBJ1-2; no definite D call. With 4 bases removed from V and 3 bases from J, the gap between germline ends came to 9 bases. The length of the CDR3 is 12 residues. CDR1 is GTSNPN, CDR2 SVGIG, per germline (reference sequence). In DNA, the CDR3 is TGTGCCTGGACGGATCAATACTATGGCTACACCTTC. Protein sequence: CAWTDQYYGYTF.

Only a few counts were recorded for this clonotype. The chain uses TRBV29-1 and TRBJ1-1, with D unresolved. There are 10 residues in the CDR3. Looked up from germline, CDR1 is SQVTM and CDR2 is ANQGSEA. V was shortened by 7 bases and J by 5 bases, with 8 bases between the two germline ends. As DNA, the CDR3 is TGCAGCGCCTTAGCAACTGAAGCTTTCTTT. The encoded protein is CSALATEAFF.

This clonotype was seen more than once but under ten times. The chain joins TRBV29-1 to TRBJ1-1, with no clear D. The V gene lost 3 bases and the J gene lost 7 bases, with 9 bases spanning the gap. Germline V lookup: CDR1 SQVTM, CDR2 ANQGSEA. The CDR3 consists of 11 residues. The CDR3 nucleotides read TGCAGCGTTGACAGCACGAGTGAAGCTTTCTTT. It translates to CSVDSTSEAFF.

The V call is TRBV29-1, the J call TRBJ2-7; 11 bases are a match to TRBD1. The CDR3 totals 13 residues. Germline trimming cut 6 bases from V and 6 bases from J; bases unmatched to any gene: 7. Germline CDR1 and CDR2: SQVTM and ANQGSEA. The CDR3 loop is CSVVGQGAFEQYF. In DNA form, the CDR3 reads TGCAGCGTCGTAGGACAGGGGGCTTTCGAGCAGTACTTC.

The rearrangement uses TRBV29-1 and TRBJ2-1, with TRBD1 matching 7 bases. The CDR3 has 14 residues. Unmatched junction bases numbered 9, after V lost 7 bases and J lost 3 bases. Looked up from germline, CDR1 is SQVTM and CDR2 is ANQGSEA. The CDR3 nucleotides are TGCAGCGCGCGACAGGGCCCGAACTACAATGAGCAGTTCTTC. Residues: CSARQGPNYNEQFF.